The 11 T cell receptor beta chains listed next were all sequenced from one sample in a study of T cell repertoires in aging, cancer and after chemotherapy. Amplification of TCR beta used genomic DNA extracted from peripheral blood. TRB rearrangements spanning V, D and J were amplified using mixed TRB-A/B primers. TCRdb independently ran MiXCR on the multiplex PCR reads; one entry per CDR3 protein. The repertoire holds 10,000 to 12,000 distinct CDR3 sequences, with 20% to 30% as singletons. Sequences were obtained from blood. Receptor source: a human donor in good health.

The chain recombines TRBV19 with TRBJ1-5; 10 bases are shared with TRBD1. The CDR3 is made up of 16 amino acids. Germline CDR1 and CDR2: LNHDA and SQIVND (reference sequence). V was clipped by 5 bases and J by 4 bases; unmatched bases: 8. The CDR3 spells CASSLLDRGGNQPQHF. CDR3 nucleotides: TGTGCCAGTAGTCTGCTGGACAGGGGGGGGAATCAGCCCCAGCATTTT.

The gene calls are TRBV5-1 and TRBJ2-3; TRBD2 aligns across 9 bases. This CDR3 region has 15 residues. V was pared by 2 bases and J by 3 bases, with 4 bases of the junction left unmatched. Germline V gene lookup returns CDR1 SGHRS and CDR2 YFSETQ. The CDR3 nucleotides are TGCGCCAGCAGCTTTATAGCGGGGGTTACAGATACGCAGTATTTT. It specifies CASSFIAGVTDTQYF.

CDR3 in DNA: TGTGCCAGCTCACCGGTTCTTTACAATGAGCAGTTCTTC. This encodes CASSPVLYNEQFF. The rearrangement links TRBV18 to TRBJ2-1; no clear D gene. The V gene lost 3 bases and the J gene lost 4 bases, with 7 bases spanning the gap. The CDR3 has 13 residues. The V gene's germline CDR1 is KGHSH and CDR2 LQKENI.

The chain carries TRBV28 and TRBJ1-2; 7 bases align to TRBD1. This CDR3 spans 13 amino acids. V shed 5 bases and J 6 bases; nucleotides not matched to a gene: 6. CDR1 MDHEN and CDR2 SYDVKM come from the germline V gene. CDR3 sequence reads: CASSPPGQNGYTF. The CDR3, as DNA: TGTGCCAGCAGTCCACCGGGACAGAATGGCTACACCTTC.

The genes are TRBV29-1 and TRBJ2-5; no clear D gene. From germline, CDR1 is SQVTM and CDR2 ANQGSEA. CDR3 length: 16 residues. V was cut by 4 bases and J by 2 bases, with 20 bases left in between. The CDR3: CSVVVLRESLQETQYF. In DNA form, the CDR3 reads TGCAGCGTTGTCGTCTTAAGGGAATCACTTCAAGAGACCCAGTACTTC.

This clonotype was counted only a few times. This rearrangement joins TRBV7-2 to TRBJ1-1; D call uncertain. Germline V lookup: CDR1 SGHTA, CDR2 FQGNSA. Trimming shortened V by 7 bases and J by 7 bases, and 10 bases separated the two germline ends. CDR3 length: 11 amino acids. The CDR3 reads CASTPRGEAFF. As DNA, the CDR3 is TGTGCCAGCACCCCGCGGGGTGAAGCTTTCTTT.

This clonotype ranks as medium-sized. Written as DNA, the CDR3 is TGTGCCAGCAGCTTAGCGGGGGGGAGCACAGATACGCAGTATTTT. Translation gives CASSLAGGSTDTQYF. The chain carries TRBV7-3 and TRBJ2-3; TRBD2 aligns across 9 bases. The CDR3 covers 15 residues. V lost 2 bases and J lost 0; bases outside the gene matches: 0. Per the germline V gene, CDR1 is SGHTA and CDR2 is FQGTGA.

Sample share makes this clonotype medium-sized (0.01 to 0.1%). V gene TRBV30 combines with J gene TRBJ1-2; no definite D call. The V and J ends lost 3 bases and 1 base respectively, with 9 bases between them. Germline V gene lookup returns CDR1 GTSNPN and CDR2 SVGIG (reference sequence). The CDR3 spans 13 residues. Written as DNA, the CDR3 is TGTGCCTGGAGAAGAGGAGTTAACTATGGCTACACCTTC. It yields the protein CAWRRGVNYGYTF.

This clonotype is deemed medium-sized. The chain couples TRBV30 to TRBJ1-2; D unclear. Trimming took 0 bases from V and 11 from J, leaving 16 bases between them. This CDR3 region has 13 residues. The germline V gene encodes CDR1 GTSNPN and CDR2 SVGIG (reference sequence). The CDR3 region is CAWSVRGYWRYTF. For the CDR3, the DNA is TGTGCCTGGAGTGTCCGGGGTTATTGGCGTTACACCTTC.

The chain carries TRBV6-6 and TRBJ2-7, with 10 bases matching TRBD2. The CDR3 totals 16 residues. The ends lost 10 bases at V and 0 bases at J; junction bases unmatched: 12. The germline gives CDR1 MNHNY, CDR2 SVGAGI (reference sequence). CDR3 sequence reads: CATKRLAGGLSYEQYF. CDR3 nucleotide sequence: TGTGCCACCAAAAGATTAGCGGGGGGCCTCTCCTACGAGCAGTACTTC.

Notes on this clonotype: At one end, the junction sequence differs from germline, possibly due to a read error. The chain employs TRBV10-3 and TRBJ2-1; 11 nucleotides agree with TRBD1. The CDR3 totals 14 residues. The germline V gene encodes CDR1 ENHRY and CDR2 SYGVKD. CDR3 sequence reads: CAFRGQGGYNEQFF. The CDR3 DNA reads TGTGCCTTCAGGGGACAGGGGGGATACAATGAGCAGTTCTTC.